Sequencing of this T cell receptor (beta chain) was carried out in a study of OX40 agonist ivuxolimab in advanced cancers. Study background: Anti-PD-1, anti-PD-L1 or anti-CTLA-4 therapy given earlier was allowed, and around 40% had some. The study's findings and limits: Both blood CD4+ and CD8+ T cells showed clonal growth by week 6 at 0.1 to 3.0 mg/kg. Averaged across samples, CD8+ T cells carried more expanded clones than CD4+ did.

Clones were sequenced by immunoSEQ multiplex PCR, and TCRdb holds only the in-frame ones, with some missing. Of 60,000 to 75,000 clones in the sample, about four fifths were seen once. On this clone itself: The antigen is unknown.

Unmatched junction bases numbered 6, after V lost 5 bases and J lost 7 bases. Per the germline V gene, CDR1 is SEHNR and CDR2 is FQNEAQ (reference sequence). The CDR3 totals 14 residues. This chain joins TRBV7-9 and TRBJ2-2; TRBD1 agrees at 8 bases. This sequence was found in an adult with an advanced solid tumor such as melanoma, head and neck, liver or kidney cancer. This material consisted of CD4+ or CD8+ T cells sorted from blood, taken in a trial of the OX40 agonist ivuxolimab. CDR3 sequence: CASSPGQGVGELFF. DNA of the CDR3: TGTGCCAGCAGCCCCGGACAGGGCGTCGGGGAGCTGTTTTTT.